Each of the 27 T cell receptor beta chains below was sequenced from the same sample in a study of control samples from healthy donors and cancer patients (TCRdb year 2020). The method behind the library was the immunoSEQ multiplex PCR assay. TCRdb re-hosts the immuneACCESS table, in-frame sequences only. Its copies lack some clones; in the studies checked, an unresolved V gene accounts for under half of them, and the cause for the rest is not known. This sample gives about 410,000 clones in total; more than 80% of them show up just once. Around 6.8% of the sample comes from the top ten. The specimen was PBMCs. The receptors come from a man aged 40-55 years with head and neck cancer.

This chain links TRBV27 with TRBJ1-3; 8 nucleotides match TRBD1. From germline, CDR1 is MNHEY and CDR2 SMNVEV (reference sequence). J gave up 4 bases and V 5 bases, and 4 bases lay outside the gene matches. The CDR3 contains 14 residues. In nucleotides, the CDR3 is TGTGCCAGCAGTACAGGGGGGCCAGGAAACACCATATATTTT. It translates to CASSTGGPGNTIYF.

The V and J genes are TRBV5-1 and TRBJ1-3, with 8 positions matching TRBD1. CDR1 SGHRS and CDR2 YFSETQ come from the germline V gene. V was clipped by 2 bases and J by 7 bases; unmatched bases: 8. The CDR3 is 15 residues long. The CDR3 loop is CASSFGQGERNTIYF. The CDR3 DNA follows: TGCGCCAGCAGCTTTGGACAGGGTGAAAGGAACACCATATATTTT.

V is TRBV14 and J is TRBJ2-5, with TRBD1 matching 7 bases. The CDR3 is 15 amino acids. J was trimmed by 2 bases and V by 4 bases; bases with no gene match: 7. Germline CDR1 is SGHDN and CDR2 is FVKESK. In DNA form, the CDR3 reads TGTGCCAGCAGCCGACAGGGAAGGGTACAAGAGACCCAGTACTTC. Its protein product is CASSRQGRVQETQYF.

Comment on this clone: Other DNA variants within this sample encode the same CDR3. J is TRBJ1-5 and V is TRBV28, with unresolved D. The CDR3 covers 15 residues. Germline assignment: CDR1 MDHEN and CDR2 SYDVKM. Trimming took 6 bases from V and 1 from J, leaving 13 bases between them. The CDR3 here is CASSPNSVSNQPQHF. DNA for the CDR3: TGTGCCAGCAGCCCCAATTCGGTCAGCAATCAGCCCCAGCATTTT.

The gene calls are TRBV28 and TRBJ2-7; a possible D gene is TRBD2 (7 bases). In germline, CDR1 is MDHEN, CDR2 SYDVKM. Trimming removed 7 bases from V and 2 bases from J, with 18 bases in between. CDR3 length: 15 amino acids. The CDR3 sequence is CASTVGGRETYEQYF. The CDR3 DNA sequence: TGTGCCAGCACCGTGGGGGGGCGGGAAACCTACGAGCAGTACTTC.

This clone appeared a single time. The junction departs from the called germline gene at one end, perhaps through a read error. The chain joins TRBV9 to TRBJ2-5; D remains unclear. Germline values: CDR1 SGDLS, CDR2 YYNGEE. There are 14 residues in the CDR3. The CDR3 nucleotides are TGTGCCAGCAGCGTCAACACAGCCCAAGCGACCCAGTACTTC. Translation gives CASSVNTAQATQYF.

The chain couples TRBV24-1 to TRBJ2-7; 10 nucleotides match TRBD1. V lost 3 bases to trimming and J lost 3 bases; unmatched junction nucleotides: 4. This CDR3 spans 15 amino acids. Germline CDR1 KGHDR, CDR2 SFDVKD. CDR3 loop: CATSDPGTGDYEQYF. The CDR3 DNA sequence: TGTGCCACCAGTGATCCCGGGACAGGGGACTACGAGCAGTACTTC.

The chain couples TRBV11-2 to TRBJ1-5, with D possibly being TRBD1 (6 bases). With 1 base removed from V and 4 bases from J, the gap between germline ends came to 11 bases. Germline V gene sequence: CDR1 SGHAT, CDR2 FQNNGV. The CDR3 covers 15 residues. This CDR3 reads CASSLATQGNQPQHF. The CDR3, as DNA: TGTGCCAGCAGCTTAGCGACTCAGGGGAATCAGCCCCAGCATTTT.

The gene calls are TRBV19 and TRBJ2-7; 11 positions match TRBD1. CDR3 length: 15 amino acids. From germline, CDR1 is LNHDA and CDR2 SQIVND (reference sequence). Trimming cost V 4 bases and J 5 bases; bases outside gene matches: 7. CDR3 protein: CASSTPRTGGNEQYF. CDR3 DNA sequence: TGTGCCAGTAGTACCCCCCGGACAGGGGGCAACGAGCAGTACTTC.

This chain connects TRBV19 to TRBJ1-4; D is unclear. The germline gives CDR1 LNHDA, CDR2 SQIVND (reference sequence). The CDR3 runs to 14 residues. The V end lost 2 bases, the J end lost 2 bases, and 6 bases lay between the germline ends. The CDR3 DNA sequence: TGTGCCAGTAGTATATTGGGGACTAATGAAAAACTGTTTTTT. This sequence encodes CASSILGTNEKLFF.

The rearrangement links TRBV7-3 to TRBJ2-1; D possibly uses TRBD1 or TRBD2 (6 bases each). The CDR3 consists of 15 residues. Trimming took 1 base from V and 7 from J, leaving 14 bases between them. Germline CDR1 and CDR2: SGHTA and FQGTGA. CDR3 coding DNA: TGTGCCAGCAGCTTAATGGGGGGCACGGGAAATGAGCAGTTCTTC. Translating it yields CASSLMGGTGNEQFF.

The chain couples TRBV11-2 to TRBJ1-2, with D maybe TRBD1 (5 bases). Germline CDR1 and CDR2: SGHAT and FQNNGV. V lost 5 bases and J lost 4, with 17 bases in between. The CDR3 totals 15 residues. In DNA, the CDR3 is TGTGCCAGCAGCCCCGATGGGGGTTGGGGCTATGGCTACACCTTC. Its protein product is CASSPDGGWGYGYTF.

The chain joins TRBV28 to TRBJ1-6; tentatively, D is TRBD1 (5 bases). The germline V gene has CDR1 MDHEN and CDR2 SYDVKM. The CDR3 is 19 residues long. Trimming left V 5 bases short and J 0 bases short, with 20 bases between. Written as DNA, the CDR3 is TGTGCCAGCAGTCAACTCTATTTGTCAGGGAGCTCCTATAATTCACCCCTCCACTTT. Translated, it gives CASSQLYLSGSSYNSPLHF. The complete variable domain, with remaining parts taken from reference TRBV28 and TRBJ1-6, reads DVKVTQSSRYLVKRTGEKVFLECVQDMDHENMFWYRQDPGLGLRLIYFSYDVKMKEKGDIPEGYSVSREKKERFSLILESASTNQTSMYLCASSQLYLSGSSYNSPLHFGNGTRLTVT.

CDR3 nucleotide sequence: TGTGCCAGCTCATCCCTGACAGGAGTCACAGATACGCAGTATTTT. The encoded protein is CASSSLTGVTDTQYF. The chain carries TRBV18 and TRBJ2-3; possible D gene TRBD1, 6 bases. V shed 5 bases and J shed 2 bases, with 14 bases lying between them. The CDR3 is made up of 15 amino acids. Germline CDR1 and CDR2: KGHSH and LQKENI.

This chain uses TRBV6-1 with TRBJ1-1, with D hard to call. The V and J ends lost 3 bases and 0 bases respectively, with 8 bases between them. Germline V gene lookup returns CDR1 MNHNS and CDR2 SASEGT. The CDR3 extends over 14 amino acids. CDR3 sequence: CASSESHLNTEAFF. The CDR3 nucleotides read TGTGCCAGCAGTGAGTCACACCTGAACACTGAAGCTTTCTTT.

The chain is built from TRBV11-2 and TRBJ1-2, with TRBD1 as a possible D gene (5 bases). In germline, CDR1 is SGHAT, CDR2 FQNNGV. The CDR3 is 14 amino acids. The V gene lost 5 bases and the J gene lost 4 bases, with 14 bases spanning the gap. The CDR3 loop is CASSQNTGTYGYTF. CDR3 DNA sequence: TGTGCCAGCAGCCAAAATACGGGGACCTATGGCTACACCTTC.

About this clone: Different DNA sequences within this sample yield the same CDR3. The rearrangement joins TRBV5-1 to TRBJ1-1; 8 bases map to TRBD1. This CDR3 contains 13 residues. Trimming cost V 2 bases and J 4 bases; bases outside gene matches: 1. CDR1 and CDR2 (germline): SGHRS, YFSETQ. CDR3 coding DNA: TGCGCCAGCAGCTTACAGGGGGTCACTGAAGCTTTCTTT. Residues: CASSLQGVTEAFF.

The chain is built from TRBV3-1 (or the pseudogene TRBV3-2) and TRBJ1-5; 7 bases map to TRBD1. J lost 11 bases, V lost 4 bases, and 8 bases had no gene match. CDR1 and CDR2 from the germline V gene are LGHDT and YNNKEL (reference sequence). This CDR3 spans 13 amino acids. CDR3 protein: CASSRAITGAQHF. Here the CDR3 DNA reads TGTGCCAGCAGCCGAGCAATAACAGGGGCCCAGCATTTT.

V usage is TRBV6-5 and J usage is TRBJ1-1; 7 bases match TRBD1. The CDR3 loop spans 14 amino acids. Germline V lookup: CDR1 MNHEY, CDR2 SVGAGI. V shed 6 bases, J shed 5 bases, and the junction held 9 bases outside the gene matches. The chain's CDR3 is CASSKTQGGTEAFF. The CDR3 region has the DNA TGTGCCAGCAGCAAAACTCAGGGGGGAACTGAAGCTTTCTTT.

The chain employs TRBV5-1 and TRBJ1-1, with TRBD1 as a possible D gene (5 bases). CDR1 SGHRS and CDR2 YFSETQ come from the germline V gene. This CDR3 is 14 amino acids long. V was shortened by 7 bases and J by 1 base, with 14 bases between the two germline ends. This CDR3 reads CASSHRFSNTEAFF. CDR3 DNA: TGCGCCAGCTCCCACAGGTTTTCGAACACTGAAGCTTTCTTT.

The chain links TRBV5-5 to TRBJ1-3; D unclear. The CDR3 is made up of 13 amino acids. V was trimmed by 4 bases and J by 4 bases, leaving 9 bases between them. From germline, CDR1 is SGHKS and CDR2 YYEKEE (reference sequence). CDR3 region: CASSAPPGNTIYF. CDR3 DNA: TGTGCCAGCAGCGCCCCGCCGGGAAACACCATATATTTT. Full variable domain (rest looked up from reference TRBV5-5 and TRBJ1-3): DAGVTQSPTHLIKTRGQQVTLRCSPISGHKSVSWYQQVLGQGPQFIFQYYEKEERGRGNFPDRFSARQFPNYSSELNVNALLLGDSALYLCASSAPPGNTIYFGEGSWLTVV.

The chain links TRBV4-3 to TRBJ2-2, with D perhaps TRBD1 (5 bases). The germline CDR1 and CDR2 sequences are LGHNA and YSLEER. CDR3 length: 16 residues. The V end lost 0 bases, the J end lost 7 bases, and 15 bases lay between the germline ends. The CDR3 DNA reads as TGCGCCAGCAGCCAAGATCTAACCAGGGCCGGCGGGGAGCTGTTTTTT. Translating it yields CASSQDLTRAGGELFF.

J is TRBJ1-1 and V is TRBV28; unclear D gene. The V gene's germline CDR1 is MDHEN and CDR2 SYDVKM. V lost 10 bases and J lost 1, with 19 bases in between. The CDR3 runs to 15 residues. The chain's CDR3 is CATTVFDPENTEAFF. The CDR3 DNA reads TGTGCCACCACAGTTTTTGATCCAGAGAACACTGAAGCTTTCTTT.

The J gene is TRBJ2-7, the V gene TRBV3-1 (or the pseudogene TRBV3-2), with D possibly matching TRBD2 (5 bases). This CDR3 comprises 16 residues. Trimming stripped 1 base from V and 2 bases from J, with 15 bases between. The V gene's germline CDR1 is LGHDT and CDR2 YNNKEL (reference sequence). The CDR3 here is CASSQGRPRGTYEQYF. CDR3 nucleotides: TGTGCCAGCAGCCAAGGTCGCCCCCGGGGTACCTACGAGCAGTACTTC.

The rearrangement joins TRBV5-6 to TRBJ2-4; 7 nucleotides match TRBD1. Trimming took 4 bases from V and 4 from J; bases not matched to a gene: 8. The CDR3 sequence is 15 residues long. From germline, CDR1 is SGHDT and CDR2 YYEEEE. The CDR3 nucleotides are TGTGCCAGCAGCATTCCCTCAGGGGGTAAAAACATTCAGTACTTC. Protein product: CASSIPSGGKNIQYF.

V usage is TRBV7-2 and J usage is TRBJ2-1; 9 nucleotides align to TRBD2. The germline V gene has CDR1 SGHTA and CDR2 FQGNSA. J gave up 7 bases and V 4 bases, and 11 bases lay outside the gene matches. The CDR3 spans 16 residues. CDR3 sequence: CASSSVFSGGGNEQFF. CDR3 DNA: TGTGCCAGCAGCTCCGTATTTAGCGGGGGAGGGAATGAGCAGTTCTTC. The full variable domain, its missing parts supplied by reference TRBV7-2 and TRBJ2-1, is GAGVSQSPSNKVTEKGKDVELRCDPISGHTALYWYRQSLGQGLEFLIYFQGNSAPDKSGLPSDRFSAERTGGSVSTLTIQRTQQEDSAVYLCASSSVFSGGGNEQFFGPGTRLTVL.

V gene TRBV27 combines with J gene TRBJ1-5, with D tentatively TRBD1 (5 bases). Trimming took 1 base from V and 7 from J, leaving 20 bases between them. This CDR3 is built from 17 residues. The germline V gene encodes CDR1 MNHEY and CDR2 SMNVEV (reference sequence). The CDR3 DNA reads TGTGCCAGCAGTTTATTAGGTTTGGCGCAGGGCGGCCAGCCCCAGCATTTT. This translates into CASSLLGLAQGGQPQHF.